The 24 T cell receptor beta chains listed next were all sequenced from one sample in a study of blood T cell repertoires in COVID-19 (dated by TCRdb to 2018 to 2020). Receptor amplification or capture employed the immunoSEQ multiplex PCR assay. Not all clones reach the TCRdb copy of this immuneACCESS table, which keeps in-frame sequences only. Checked studies attribute under half of the gap to unresolved V genes and leave the rest unexplained. Within this sample are about 26,000 clones, with approximately 84% of them counted one time only. 45% to 55% of the sample rests with the top ten. The sample comprised peripheral blood. The source is a man aged 45-60 years with active or convalescent COVID-19.

The CDR3 loop is CASSAGYFQETQYF. The CDR3 DNA follows: TGCGCCAGCAGCGCGGGGTACTTTCAAGAGACCCAGTACTTC. The chain has TRBV5-1 and TRBJ2-5, with D maybe TRBD2 (6 bases). The V and J ends lost 4 bases and 2 bases respectively, with 12 bases between them. CDR3 length: 14 residues. The germline V gene has CDR1 SGHRS and CDR2 YFSETQ.

The chain employs TRBV2 and TRBJ1-4, with 7 bases matching TRBD1. CDR3 length equals 16 residues. Germline CDR1 is SNHLY and CDR2 is FYNNEI. V shed 5 bases, J shed 5 bases, and the junction held 11 bases outside the gene matches. CDR3 nucleotides: TGTGCCAGCAGTTTATTGGGGACAGCTTCGAATGAAAAACTGTTTTTT. This encodes CASSLLGTASNEKLFF.

Only one count was recorded for this clone. The rearrangement joins TRBV5-6 to TRBJ2-5; 13 nucleotides line up with TRBD2. The CDR3 length is 16 residues. The V and J ends lost 4 bases and 4 bases, in that order; junction bases with no gene match: 7. The germline gives CDR1 SGHDT, CDR2 YYEEEE. This chain's CDR3 is CASSQLAGGPIETQYF. Written as DNA, the CDR3 is TGTGCCAGCAGCCAACTAGCGGGAGGGCCTATAGAGACCCAGTACTTC.

The chain combines TRBV7-2 with TRBJ2-3, with D uncertain. This CDR3 is 13 amino acids long. CDR1 and CDR2 from the germline V gene are SGHTA and FQGNSA. V gave up 4 bases and J gave up 6 bases, with 11 bases separating them. The CDR3 here is CASSYTRWDTQYF. For the CDR3, the DNA is TGTGCCAGCAGCTATACTCGTTGGGATACGCAGTATTTT. The full variable domain, with the rest looked up from reference TRBV7-2 and TRBJ2-3, is GAGVSQSPSNKVTEKGKDVELRCDPISGHTALYWYRQSLGQGLEFLIYFQGNSAPDKSGLPSDRFSAERTGGSVSTLTIQRTQQEDSAVYLCASSYTRWDTQYFGPGTRLTVL.

This clone was detected a few times. V is TRBV6-5 and J is TRBJ1-1; TRBD1 matches 8 bases. V lost 6 bases, J lost 4 bases, and 4 bases stayed unmatched. Germline CDR1 reads MNHEY; CDR2 reads SVGAGI. CDR3 length equals 13 residues. CDR3 DNA sequence: TGTGCCAGCAGACCAGGGGGCGGCACTGAAGCTTTCTTT. Encoded protein: CASRPGGGTEAFF.

V and J are TRBV21-1 and TRBJ2-1; the tabulated D call, TRBD1, remains unverified against the DNA. TRBV21-1 is assigned pseudogene status. This CDR3 comprises 18 residues. The CDR3 spells CASSKEDSCRSSYNEQFF. The CDR3 nucleotides are TGTGCCAGCAGCAAAGAGGACAGTTGTAGGAGCTCCTACAATGAGCAGTTCTTC.

This clone was seen once. The rearrangement links TRBV5-1 to TRBJ2-1, with 7 bases matching TRBD1. The J segment lost 2 bases and the V segment lost 4 bases, leaving 9 bases of the junction unmatched. The germline CDR1 and CDR2 sequences are SGHRS and YFSETQ. The CDR3 consists of 16 residues. DNA of the CDR3: TGCGCCAGCAGCGTCGCGACAGGGATAGCCTACAATGAGCAGTTCTTC. It codes for CASSVATGIAYNEQFF.

This clone was picked up a small number of times. The chain couples TRBV4-1 to TRBJ2-2; TRBD2 might be the D (5 bases). Per the germline V gene, CDR1 is MGHRA and CDR2 is YSYEKL. Trimming cost V 1 base and J 7 bases, with 13 bases left between them. This CDR3 comprises 15 residues. The CDR3 region has the DNA TGCGCCAGCAGCCAAGGAGGGAACTGGATCGGGGAGCTGTTTTTT. Translation gives CASSQGGNWIGELFF.

In this sample, this clone turned up a few times. The rearrangement joins TRBV28 to TRBJ2-5; no clear D gene. CDR1 is MDHEN, CDR2 SYDVKM, per germline. V was cut by 10 bases and J by 5 bases, with 17 bases left in between. The CDR3 sequence is 13 residues long. CDR3 amino acids: CAIRPNRRETQYF. The CDR3 DNA reads as TGTGCCATCAGACCTAACCGTCGGGAGACCCAGTACTTC. The entire variable domain, with the rest obtained from reference TRBV28 and TRBJ2-5, is as follows: DVKVTQSSRYLVKRTGEKVFLECVQDMDHENMFWYRQDPGLGLRLIYFSYDVKMKEKGDIPEGYSVSREKKERFSLILESASTNQTSMYLCAIRPNRRETQYFGPGTRLLVL.

The chain combines TRBV5-4 with TRBJ1-2; possibly TRBD1 for D (6 bases). CDR3 length: 15 residues. Germline values: CDR1 SGHNT, CDR2 YYREEE (reference sequence). V was trimmed by 5 bases and J by 7 bases, leaving 21 bases between them. The CDR3 here is CASRLPGTQDGGYTF. CDR3 coding DNA: TGTGCCAGCAGACTCCCCGGGACACAAGACGGTGGCTACACCTTC.

The CDR3 DNA reads TGTGCCAGCAGCTCTCGGGTCGAGACCCAGTACTTC. It codes for CASSSRVETQYF. V gene TRBV7-9 combines with J gene TRBJ2-5; D unresolved. Germline-derived CDR1 and CDR2 are SEHNR and FQNEAQ (reference sequence). The CDR3 contains 12 residues. The germline V and J ends were trimmed by 4 bases and 5 bases, with 8 bases remaining between them.

The chain carries TRBV5-5 and TRBJ2-2; D is unclear. CDR3 length: 14 residues. The germline V and J ends were trimmed by 2 bases and 8 bases, with 13 bases remaining between them. The germline V gene encodes CDR1 SGHKS and CDR2 YYEKEE (reference sequence). CDR3 sequence: CASSFQALRGELFF. The CDR3 DNA is TGTGCCAGCAGCTTCCAGGCGCTCCGGGGGGAGCTGTTTTTT.

The chain couples TRBV4-2 to TRBJ1-1, with D possibly being TRBD1 (6 bases). The CDR3 loop spans 14 amino acids. Trimming pared 4 bases from V and 1 base from J, leaving 10 bases between. Germline CDR1 reads LGHNA; CDR2 reads YNFKEQ. The CDR3 protein is CASSPGQKNTEAFF. The CDR3 DNA reads TGTGCCAGCAGCCCAGGACAGAAGAACACTGAAGCTTTCTTT.

The CDR3 loop is CASNRVYTEAFF. The CDR3 DNA follows: TGTGCCAGTAACAGGGTGTACACTGAAGCTTTCTTT. This sequence joins TRBV19 and TRBJ1-1; D perhaps matches TRBD1 (6 bases). V was shortened by 7 bases and J by 3 bases, with 9 bases between the two germline ends. Per germline, CDR1 LNHDA and CDR2 SQIVND (reference sequence). The CDR3 consists of 12 residues.

This clone appeared a single time. The genes are TRBV9 and TRBJ2-2, with D perhaps TRBD1 (6 bases). The CDR3 loop spans 15 amino acids. Germline-derived CDR1 and CDR2 are SGDLS and YYNGEE. V gave up 1 base and J gave up 4 bases, with 11 bases separating them. CDR3 in amino acids: CASSVLGGGTGELFF. CDR3 sequence (DNA): TGTGCCAGCAGCGTATTAGGGGGTGGCACCGGGGAGCTGTTTTTT.

In its sample, this clone was seen a few times. Different DNA sequences within this sample yield the same CDR3. The chain employs TRBV2 and TRBJ1-1; the match to TRBD1 covers 7 bases. The CDR3 is 18 residues long. J gave up 4 bases and V 6 bases, and 20 bases lay outside the gene matches. Germline loops: CDR1 SNHLY, CDR2 FYNNEI. CDR3 in DNA: TGTGCCAGCAGAGGTGGAACAGGGGTGCTTCCAGGGGGCACTGAAGCTTTCTTT. The encoded protein is CASRGGTGVLPGGTEAFF.

The V and J genes are TRBV18 and TRBJ2-2, with D perhaps TRBD1 (6 bases). CDR1 is KGHSH and CDR2 is LQKENI in the germline V gene. With 4 bases removed from V and 10 bases from J, the gap between germline ends came to 13 bases. This CDR3 is 13 amino acids long. DNA for the CDR3: TGTGCCAGCTCACAAACAGGGTACGAGGAGCTGTTTTTT. This encodes CASSQTGYEELFF.

This chain uses TRBV19 with TRBJ2-7; D is perhaps TRBD1 (5 bases). CDR1 LNHDA and CDR2 SQIVND come from the germline V gene (reference sequence). The CDR3 runs to 14 residues. Trimming left V 1 base short and J 5 bases short, with 12 bases between. The CDR3 region is CASSIALQDDEQYF. CDR3 nucleotide sequence: TGTGCCAGTAGTATAGCTCTACAGGACGACGAGCAGTACTTC.

The chain has TRBV5-6 and TRBJ1-6, with TRBD1 matching 7 bases. With 3 bases clipped from V and 7 bases from J, the junction kept 4 bases outside the gene matches. Germline-derived CDR1 and CDR2 are SGHDT and YYEEEE. The CDR3 is made up of 14 amino acids. As DNA, the CDR3 is TGTGCCAGCAGCTGGGGACAGCAGAATTCACCCCTCCACTTT. Amino acids: CASSWGQQNSPLHF.

The chain employs TRBV18 and TRBJ2-1; 10 bases are a match to TRBD2. Per the germline V gene, CDR1 is KGHSH and CDR2 is LQKENI. CDR3 length equals 17 residues. J was trimmed by 4 bases and V by 3 bases; bases with no gene match: 9. In DNA, the CDR3 is TGTGCCAGCTCACCCGGCCTCGGGACTAGCGAGTACAATGAGCAGTTCTTC. It translates to CASSPGLGTSEYNEQFF. Together with reference TRBV18 and TRBJ2-1, the CDR3 gives the full variable domain: NAGVMQNPRHLVRRRGQEARLRCSPMKGHSHVYWYRQLPEEGLKFMVYLQKENIIDESGMPKERFSAEFPKEGPSILRIQQVVRGDSAAYFCASSPGLGTSEYNEQFFGPGTRLTVL.

CDR3 sequence: CASSPAFSRVSGELFF. CDR3 bases: TGTGCCAGCAGCCCGGCGTTCTCCCGGGTGTCCGGGGAGCTGTTTTTT. This chain connects TRBV5-6 to TRBJ2-2; D remains ambiguous. The CDR3 totals 16 residues. V was pared by 4 bases and J by 6 bases, with 19 bases between. The V gene's germline CDR1 is SGHDT and CDR2 YYEEEE.

In its sample, this clone was seen once. The V gene is TRBV5-4, the J gene TRBJ2-3, with D perhaps matching TRBD2 (5 bases). In germline, CDR1 is SGHNT, CDR2 YYREEE (reference sequence). The CDR3 sequence is 18 residues long. Trimming left V 0 bases short and J 4 bases short, with 21 bases between. The DNA for the CDR3 is TGTGCCAGCAGCTTGGGGGTTTTAAGCGAGGGTTACGCAGATACGCAGTATTTT. Protein product: CASSLGVLSEGYADTQYF.

The genes are TRBV5-4 and TRBJ1-2, with 12 bases aligning to TRBD1. J was trimmed by 4 bases and V by 4 bases; bases with no gene match: 2. Germline CDR1 reads SGHNT; CDR2 reads YYREEE (reference sequence). This CDR3 comprises 14 residues. The CDR3 nucleotides are TGTGCCAGCAGCCTGGGACAGGGGGCCTATGGCTACACCTTC. Residues: CASSLGQGAYGYTF. Looking up the rest from reference TRBV5-4 and TRBJ1-2 gives the full variable domain: ETGVTQSPTHLIKTRGQQVTLRCSSQSGHNTVSWYQQALGQGPQFIFQYYREEENGRGNFPPRFSGLQFPNYSSELNVNALELDDSALYLCASSLGQGAYGYTFGSGTRLTVV.

The chain has TRBV20-1 and TRBJ1-4; D may be TRBD1 (5 bases). Per germline, CDR1 DFQATT and CDR2 SNEGSKA (reference sequence). The CDR3 has 11 amino acids. Trimming took off 3 bases at V and 8 bases at J, with 7 bases between the two ends. CDR3 nucleotide sequence: TGCAGTGCTAGGGGGCAAGAAAAACTGTTTTTT. Its translation is CSARGQEKLFF.